The source of this TCR beta chain is a study of blood T cell repertoires in COVID-19. Across the study: COVID-19 samples from acute and convalescent phases originated in the United States, Italy and Spain. The cDNA or gDNA used as material had been derived from T cells, B-cell-depleted T cells, or PBMCs.

Per the study methods: From reference gene primer amplification, estimates of nucleated cell counts were derived. Profiling relied on immunoSEQ multiplex PCR, and the TCRdb table lists in-frame clones only, not all of them. The V and J calls and clone size are taken from that table; D and trimming were inferred from the DNA. This table has about 90,000 clones, over 80% appearing once. CDR3 length: 16 amino acids. Germline CDR1 and CDR2: MGHRA and YSYEKL. V lost 1 base, J lost 2 bases, and 15 bases lay in between. The specimen sequenced was peripheral blood. This receptor was taken from a woman aged 70 to 79 with active or convalescent COVID-19. The rearrangement joins TRBV4-1 to TRBJ2-7; possible D gene TRBD2, 6 bases. The chain's CDR3 is CASSQGIGGAPYEQYF. CDR3 bases: TGCGCCAGCAGCCAAGGGATCGGCGGGGCCCCCTACGAGCAGTACTTC.